The rows below give T cell receptor beta chains drawn from one sample of a study of blood T cell repertoires in COVID-19. This table comes from immunoSEQ multiplex PCR, and its TCRdb copy is limited to in-frame clones, with some not included. Among roughly 80,000 clones listed, roughly 80% were seen once. Sequencing was carried out using peripheral blood. The receptors were sampled from a human donor in a cohort sampled during active COVID-19. Each CDR3 is given without its conserved first and last residue.

v_call: TRBV4-2
j_call: TRBJ2-3
cdr3_aa: ASSQLAGGPRGTDTQY

v_call: TRBV7-6
j_call: TRBJ2-7
cdr3_aa: ASSLRLAELYEQY

v_call: TRBV15
j_call: TRBJ1-3
cdr3_aa: ATSRDGQGSGNTIY

v_call: TRBV2
j_call: TRBJ2-1
cdr3_aa: ASKAGVTYNEQF

v_call: TRBV29-1
j_call: TRBJ2-6
cdr3_aa: SVEKESGANVLT

v_call: TRBV5-1
j_call: TRBJ1-4
cdr3_aa: ASNPGRGNEKLF

v_call: TRBV4-1
j_call: TRBJ2-3
cdr3_aa: ASSQDSVKDTQY

v_call: TRBV7-9
j_call: TRBJ2-7
cdr3_aa: ASSQAYEQY

v_call: TRBV7-3
j_call: TRBJ2-5
cdr3_aa: ASSPSVDRPETQY

v_call: TRBV25-1
j_call: TRBJ2-7
cdr3_aa: ASSQGGQGAGEQY

v_call: TRBV7-2
j_call: TRBJ2-7
cdr3_aa: ASSWGLGYEQY

v_call: TRBV27
j_call: TRBJ1-3
cdr3_aa: ASRAGGAGNTIY

v_call: TRBV5-1
j_call: TRBJ2-7
cdr3_aa: ASRRDREEQY

v_call: TRBV25-1
j_call: TRBJ2-7
cdr3_aa: ASSEYNRGRYEQY

v_call: TRBV9
j_call: TRBJ2-1
cdr3_aa: ASSVEVGAQRSEQF

v_call: TRBV15
j_call: TRBJ2-2
cdr3_aa: ATSPRTGINTGELF

v_call: TRBV5-1
j_call: TRBJ2-3
cdr3_aa: ASSSGLAGAAADTQY

v_call: TRBV15
j_call: TRBJ2-7
cdr3_aa: ATSRVTSGSEQY

v_call: TRBV27
j_call: TRBJ2-7
cdr3_aa: ASSRLAGGIGQY

v_call: TRBV19
j_call: TRBJ2-7
cdr3_aa: ATKGTGSYEQY

v_call: TRBV18
j_call: TRBJ1-1
cdr3_aa: ASSPGQSNTEAF

v_call: TRBV29-1
j_call: TRBJ2-1
cdr3_aa: SVTSGGNNEQF

v_call: TRBV6-6
j_call: TRBJ1-4
cdr3_aa: ASSPTGPSRLELF

v_call: TRBV6-5
j_call: TRBJ1-1
cdr3_aa: ASSPPQGTEAF

v_call: TRBV7-2
j_call: TRBJ2-2
cdr3_aa: ASSLAGTSGTGELF

v_call: TRBV6-2/TRBV6-3
j_call: TRBJ2-1
cdr3_aa: ASSYSRAGRYNEQF

v_call: TRBV5-6
j_call: TRBJ1-5
cdr3_aa: ASSSGTGIDQPQH

v_call: TRBV5-4
j_call: TRBJ2-4
cdr3_aa: ASSQAGAENINIQY

v_call: TRBV5-5
j_call: TRBJ2-7
cdr3_aa: ASSLLGAQFTYEQY

v_call: TRBV11-2
j_call: TRBJ2-3
cdr3_aa: ASSLAGTDTQY

v_call: TRBV3-1/TRBV3-2
j_call: TRBJ1-5
cdr3_aa: ASSQDAAGGQPQH

v_call: TRBV5-1
j_call: TRBJ2-5
cdr3_aa: ASSYDSQETQY

v_call: TRBV28
j_call: TRBJ2-7
cdr3_aa: ASSLQRTALLGEQY

v_call: TRBV5-1
j_call: TRBJ1-1
cdr3_aa: ASSLTGSNTEAF

v_call: TRBV7-9
j_call: TRBJ2-3
cdr3_aa: ASSLGSSGGAADTQY

v_call: TRBV29-1
j_call: TRBJ2-7
cdr3_aa: SGGAGITNEQY

v_call: TRBV27
j_call: TRBJ1-5
cdr3_aa: ASNQGYSNQPQH

v_call: TRBV18
j_call: TRBJ1-5
cdr3_aa: ASSPRDRGAGSNQPQH

v_call: TRBV13
j_call: TRBJ2-7
cdr3_aa: ASSHTREAPSYEQY

v_call: TRBV2
j_call: TRBJ1-5
cdr3_aa: ASSESGIGNQPQH

v_call: TRBV5-1
j_call: TRBJ1-4
cdr3_aa: ASSSQGGEKLF

v_call: TRBV24-1
j_call: TRBJ2-7
cdr3_aa: ATSDRVEQY

v_call: TRBV10-3
j_call: TRBJ1-1
cdr3_aa: AISDHRGAIREAF

v_call: TRBV5-1
j_call: TRBJ1-1
cdr3_aa: ASSLTGTGGSQAF

v_call: TRBV5-8
j_call: TRBJ2-1
cdr3_aa: ASSFRTANNEQF

v_call: TRBV10-3
j_call: TRBJ1-5
cdr3_aa: AISADGSNQPQH